This paragraph reports one TCR beta chain. Its cognate antigen has yet to be identified. One base away there is no much larger clone; base qualities are not given. Synthetic TCR analog templates were spiked into each PCR to estimate absolute template abundance from read counts. Using the immunoSEQ assay, TCRbeta CDR3 regions were amplified from genomic DNA with bias-controlled V and J gene primers. Sequencing of rearranged TCRbeta segments was performed at approximately 20X coverage. Regarding the original processing steps: Sequencing errors were corrected by clustering, and CDR3s were annotated against IMGT so that V, D and J genes could be assigned. Out-of-frame and stop-codon sequences were excluded, and only productive TCRbeta rearrangements were used in downstream analyses. Clonality was calculated as one minus the Shannon entropy normalized by the log of the number of unique productive sequences. Clones differing between time points or between blood and tumor were identified using Fisher's exact test with Benjamini-Hochberg correction, with an adjusted p below 0.01 applied as the threshold. The table was pulled from immuneACCESS by TCRdb, which kept in-frame rearrangements only. Such tables lose some clones; where checked, under half of the loss comes from unresolved V genes, and the rest has no known cause. The DNA gave D and trimming, while V, J and clone size come from that table. The sample contains some 60,000 clones, 86% of them found a single time. Of the sample, 2.9% is held by the ten largest clones.

The CDR3 starts with the cysteine, ends with the phenylalanine, and has 14 residues. The sequence is cut down to CDR3 DNA, 42 bases in frame from base 1. V gives up 3 bases and J gives up 1 base, and the segment between their germline ends measures 10 bases. From the germline V gene (reference sequence), CDR1 is SGHNT and CDR2 is YYREEE. The data are from a study of PD-L1 blockade in urothelial cancer (TCRdb year 2017). A note on the overall study: Therapy was started at some point between 2012 and 2014 for all patients, and atezolizumab 1,200 mg was administered intravenously every 3 weeks. About nine tenths of the roughly 29 patients were identified as males with urothelial cancer of bladder origin, and a prior smoking history was reported by 18 of 29 patients. An ECOG performance status of 0 or 1 was recorded for the patients, and 0 to 3 prior chemotherapy regimens had been received by the patients. Blood samples were analyzed at two time points: 3 weeks after treatment start (second dose) and 6 weeks after treatment start. Blood samples yielded a median of about 150,000 T cells and around 80,000 unique TCRs, with median clonality approximately 0.08. The study, an exploratory multi-omic analysis, examined somatic, immune and clinical correlates of response to PD-L1 blockade with atezolizumab in urothelial cancer. Pretreatment tumor samples, along with matched peripheral blood serially collected before and after atezolizumab treatment, were subjected to TCR sequencing. Durable clinical benefit meant progression-free survival longer than 6 months, and TCR features were also tested against progression-free and overall survival. In the same patients, pretreatment tumors underwent whole exome sequencing and RNA sequencing in addition to TCR sequencing. Eight to ten patients achieved durable clinical benefit and around 19 did not. Twenty-nine patients had pretreatment blood TCR-seq, some 24 had at least one posttreatment blood collection, and some 24 had tumor TCR-seq.

The cohort included some 30 patients with locally advanced or metastatic urothelial carcinoma who were treated at Memorial Sloan Kettering on a trial protocol. Peripheral blood mononuclear cells were collected pretreatment and during treatment, at between 1 and 8 total time points per patient. The Qiagen DNeasy Blood extraction kit was used to purify genomic DNA from total PBMCs and from tumor samples. Collected pretreatment and during treatment, PBMCs were isolated and stored as previously described. The paper as a whole reports these results and caveats: Small sample size (n ≈ 29) and many exploratory analyses mean the results are intended to be hypothesis-generating. Greater expansion of tumor-associated TCR clones in peripheral blood 3 weeks after the start of treatment was observed in patients with durable benefit (n of about 20, p = 0.022). Improved progression-free and overall survival was found to be associated with pretreatment peripheral blood TCR clonality below the median.

The rearrangement joined TRBV5-4 to TRBJ2-5, with TRBD2 as a weak D call on 5 bases. This specimen was PBMCs, taken around atezolizumab (anti-PD-L1) treatment. The TCR comes from a man aged 45 to 65 with urothelial cancer. The encoded CDR3 is CASSSGGLQETQYF. The nucleotides read TGTGCCAGCAGCTCGGGCGGGCTCCAAGAGACCCAGTACTTC.